The clone carrying this TCR beta chain was observed at least ten times. The antigen is unknown. These data belong to a study of T cells in Graves' hyperthyroidism and ophthalmopathy. Notes on the study in general: Blood also contained most expanded thyroid clonotypes above 0.001.

CDR1 and CDR2 (germline): SGHAT, FQNNGV. The CDR3 extends over 16 amino acids. After removal of 5 bases from V and 4 bases from J, the junction contained 10 bases not matched to a gene. Amplified TCR beta CDR3 regions derived from RNA transcripts. In the first-round RT-PCR of the TCR CDR3, the HTBI primer set was used. In TCRdb, the multiplex PCR reads were re-called with MiXCR into one record per CDR3 protein. The profile covers 730,000 or so distinct CDR3 sequences, with 18% appearing a single time and approximately 16% taken by the ten largest. Those patients with uncontrolled infection, other autoimmune disease, pregnancy or lactation were excluded. When hyperthyroidism was first diagnosed, the blood sample was taken, preceding any ophthalmopathy symptoms.

This chain uses TRBV11-2 with TRBJ2-5; 10 bases line up with TRBD2. The receptor was derived from a woman aged 45-65 years with Graves' hyperthyroidism that later progressed to Graves' ophthalmopathy. Sequenced input: blood. Written as DNA, the CDR3 is TGTGCCAGCAGCCCCTCGTTAGCGGGGGGTCCAGAGACCCAGTACTTC. This codes for CASSPSLAGGPETQYF. Complete variable domain (other parts from reference TRBV11-2 and TRBJ2-5): EAGVAQSPRYKIIEKRQSVAFWCNPISGHATLYWYQQILGQGPKLLIQFQNNGVVDDSQLPKDRFSAERLKGVDSTLKIQPAKLEDSAVYLCASSPSLAGGPETQYFGPGTRLLVL.